The rows below give T cell receptor beta chains drawn from one sample of a study of cytomegalovirus exposure and HLA in healthy donors. Here immunoSEQ multiplex PCR was the method, and the copy in TCRdb shows in-frame clones only, minus some. The table records 140,000 to 150,000 clones, around three fifths of them present only once. Sequencing was performed on PBMCs. Receptors were obtained from a male donor in good health and CMV-seronegative. CDR3s include the opening cysteine and the closing phenylalanine or tryptophan. Each record gives: J gene, D gene, V gene, clone size, CDR3 DNA, CDR3 protein. The D gene is left open where the match is weak. Only some rows state a clone size, as once, few, many or a class for expanded clones.

J gene: TRBJ1-1; D gene: TRBD1; V gene: TRBV7-9; clone size: few; CDR3 DNA: TGTGCCAGCAGCTTTCAAGCAGGTCCGGGACAGATGAACACTGAAGCTTTCTTT; CDR3 protein: CASSFQAGPGQMNTEAFF
J gene: TRBJ1-2; D gene: TRBD1; V gene: TRBV7-8; clone size: .; CDR3 DNA: TGTGCCAGCAGCTTAGAGGGACAGGGCGTCCCTTATGGCTACACCTTC; CDR3 protein: CASSLEGQGVPYGYTF
J gene: TRBJ2-5; D gene: .; V gene: TRBV7-3; clone size: .; CDR3 DNA: TGTGCCAGCAGCTTAAAGTCGGGGGACCAAGAGACCCAGTACTTC; CDR3 protein: CASSLKSGDQETQYF
J gene: TRBJ2-1; D gene: TRBD1; V gene: TRBV5-1; clone size: few; CDR3 DNA: TGCGCCAGCAGCCGGGGACAGGGCGTCGATGAGCAGTTCTTC; CDR3 protein: CASSRGQGVDEQFF
J gene: TRBJ1-1; D gene: .; V gene: TRBV4-3; clone size: few; CDR3 DNA: TGCGCCAGCAGCCAAGATCTTCAACAGAGACCCACGAACACTGAAGCTTTCTTT; CDR3 protein: CASSQDLQQRPTNTEAFF
J gene: TRBJ1-4; D gene: .; V gene: TRBV5-6; clone size: .; CDR3 DNA: TGTGCCAGCAGCTTGGCCCCGGAGATTGCAACTAATGAAAAACTGTTTTTT; CDR3 protein: CASSLAPEIATNEKLFF
J gene: TRBJ2-3; D gene: TRBD2; V gene: TRBV27; clone size: few; CDR3 DNA: TGTGCCAGCAGTTTATCACCTAGCGGGGGGGCAGATACGCAGTATTTT; CDR3 protein: CASSLSPSGGADTQYF
J gene: TRBJ1-1; D gene: .; V gene: TRBV7-2; clone size: .; CDR3 DNA: TGTGCCAGCAGCTTCCCACCCGGTGGAGCTTTCTTT; CDR3 protein: CASSFPPGGAFF
J gene: TRBJ1-6; D gene: .; V gene: TRBV15; clone size: few; CDR3 DNA: TGTGCCACCAGCAGCTTAGAACAGGGTTTTGTTTCACCCCTCCACTTT; CDR3 protein: CATSSLEQGFVSPLHF
J gene: TRBJ2-6; D gene: .; V gene: TRBV28; clone size: .; CDR3 DNA: TGTGCCAGCACTAGGTTAACTGGGGCCAACGTCCTGACTTTC; CDR3 protein: CASTRLTGANVLTF
J gene: TRBJ1-2; D gene: TRBD1; V gene: TRBV5-1; clone size: .; CDR3 DNA: TGCGCCAGCAGCTCCGGCGACCCGACAGGGGGGGATGGCTACACCTTC; CDR3 protein: CASSSGDPTGGDGYTF
J gene: TRBJ1-2; D gene: TRBD1; V gene: TRBV9; clone size: few; CDR3 DNA: TGTGCCAGCAGCTCAACCCTACAGGGGAACTATGGCTACACCTTC; CDR3 protein: CASSSTLQGNYGYTF
J gene: TRBJ1-1; D gene: TRBD1; V gene: TRBV2; clone size: .; CDR3 DNA: TGTGCCAGCAGCCATAATCCGGGACAGCCAAACACTGAAGCTTTCTTT; CDR3 protein: CASSHNPGQPNTEAFF
J gene: TRBJ2-1; D gene: .; V gene: TRBV21-1; clone size: .; CDR3 DNA: TGTGCCAGCAGCCTTTTGTTGGGGACAGTGAATGAGCAGTTCTTC; CDR3 protein: CASSLLLGTVNEQFF
J gene: TRBJ1-5; D gene: .; V gene: TRBV18; clone size: .; CDR3 DNA: TGTGCCAGCTCACCGGAGACAGGTGGCAATCAGCCCCAGCATTTT; CDR3 protein: CASSPETGGNQPQHF
J gene: TRBJ1-3; D gene: .; V gene: TRBV2; clone size: .; CDR3 DNA: TGTGCCAGCAGTGAATCAGGCTTCTCTGGAAACACCATATATTTT; CDR3 protein: CASSESGFSGNTIYF
J gene: TRBJ2-7; D gene: .; V gene: TRBV7-9; clone size: few; CDR3 DNA: TGTGCCAGCAGCCCGAGCAGGGCGTTCCCCTACGAGCAGTACTTC; CDR3 protein: CASSPSRAFPYEQYF
J gene: TRBJ1-4; D gene: .; V gene: TRBV4-1; clone size: few; CDR3 DNA: TGCGCCAGCAGCCCGTTACAGGGAGTTGAGGAAAAACTGTTTTTT; CDR3 protein: CASSPLQGVEEKLFF
J gene: TRBJ2-7; D gene: TRBD1; V gene: TRBV29-1; clone size: .; CDR3 DNA: TGCAGCGTTCAGGGGGTCGTAACCTACGAGCAGTACTTC; CDR3 protein: CSVQGVVTYEQYF
J gene: TRBJ2-1; D gene: TRBD2; V gene: TRBV9; clone size: .; CDR3 DNA: TGTGCCAGCAGCGTAGTAGGTAGCGGGTCCTACAATGAGCAGTTCTTC; CDR3 protein: CASSVVGSGSYNEQFF
J gene: TRBJ1-1; D gene: .; V gene: TRBV5-1; clone size: .; CDR3 DNA: TGCGCCAGCGGGAACAGGGTTGGGGAGAACACTGAAGCTTTCTTT; CDR3 protein: CASGNRVGENTEAFF
J gene: TRBJ1-5; D gene: .; V gene: TRBV4-3; clone size: few; CDR3 DNA: TGCGCCAGCAGCCAGGAAACAGGGTACAATCAGCCCCAGCATTTT; CDR3 protein: CASSQETGYNQPQHF
J gene: TRBJ1-2; D gene: .; V gene: TRBV30; clone size: once; CDR3 DNA: TGTGCCTGGAGTTACAGTAACTATGGCTACACCTTC; CDR3 protein: CAWSYSNYGYTF
J gene: TRBJ1-2; D gene: .; V gene: TRBV5-4; clone size: .; CDR3 DNA: TGTGCCAGCAGCCCAAAGGGGGGGCCCTATGGCTACACCTTC; CDR3 protein: CASSPKGGPYGYTF
J gene: TRBJ2-1; D gene: TRBD1; V gene: TRBV7-9; clone size: .; CDR3 DNA: TGTGCCAGCAGCCCCACGACAGGGGGTTATAATGAGCAGTTCTTC; CDR3 protein: CASSPTTGGYNEQFF
J gene: TRBJ2-5; D gene: .; V gene: TRBV7-8; clone size: .; CDR3 DNA: TGTGCCAGCAGCTTAGTATATGGGGAGATGGGCAGGCGAGAGACCCAGTACTTC; CDR3 protein: CASSLVYGEMGRRETQYF
J gene: TRBJ1-2; D gene: .; V gene: TRBV25-1; clone size: .; CDR3 DNA: TGTGCCAGCAGACAGGGTTCGCATGGCTACACCTTC; CDR3 protein: CASRQGSHGYTF
J gene: TRBJ1-1; D gene: .; V gene: TRBV19; clone size: .; CDR3 DNA: TGTGCCAGTAGTCTTGCCACATTGAACACTGAAGCTTTCTTT; CDR3 protein: CASSLATLNTEAFF
J gene: TRBJ1-4; D gene: .; V gene: TRBV15; clone size: .; CDR3 DNA: TGTGCCACCAGCAGAGATGTTGCGGCGAGGGGGACTAATGAAAAACTGTTTTTT; CDR3 protein: CATSRDVAARGTNEKLFF
J gene: TRBJ1-1; D gene: .; V gene: TRBV7-2; clone size: .; CDR3 DNA: TGTGCCAGCAGCTTAGCTTCGTCGGTGAACACTGAAGCTTTCTTT; CDR3 protein: CASSLASSVNTEAFF
J gene: TRBJ1-6; D gene: .; V gene: TRBV6-6; clone size: .; CDR3 DNA: TGTGCCAGCACCCACGATCAGTCACCCCTCCACTTT; CDR3 protein: CASTHDQSPLHF
J gene: TRBJ1-1; D gene: .; V gene: TRBV9; clone size: once; CDR3 DNA: TGTGCCAGCAGCAAGATTCTACTGAACACTGAAGCTTTCTTT; CDR3 protein: CASSKILLNTEAFF
J gene: TRBJ1-4; D gene: TRBD1; V gene: TRBV13; clone size: once; CDR3 DNA: TGTGCCAGCAGCTTAGGCCCAGGAGGGGGCAGGAGTGAAAAACTGTTTTTT; CDR3 protein: CASSLGPGGGRSEKLFF
J gene: TRBJ1-6; D gene: TRBD1; V gene: TRBV11-1; clone size: .; CDR3 DNA: TGTGCCAGCAGCCGCCGACAGGGTGAAAATTCACCCCTCCACTTT; CDR3 protein: CASSRRQGENSPLHF
J gene: TRBJ2-7; D gene: TRBD2; V gene: TRBV4-3; clone size: .; CDR3 DNA: TGCGCCAGCAGCCAAGGCGGCGCGGGGGGGTTCTACGAGCAGTACTTC; CDR3 protein: CASSQGGAGGFYEQYF
J gene: TRBJ2-3; D gene: .; V gene: TRBV19; clone size: .; CDR3 DNA: TGTGCCAGTAGTAACTCCCCCACAGCTAGCACAGATACGCAGTATTTT; CDR3 protein: CASSNSPTASTDTQYF
J gene: TRBJ2-7; D gene: TRBD2; V gene: TRBV7-7; clone size: .; CDR3 DNA: TGTGCCAGCAGCTCCTCGCCCTACACAGCGGGGGGGCGGCGCGAGCAGTACTTC; CDR3 protein: CASSSSPYTAGGRREQYF
J gene: TRBJ2-4; D gene: TRBD1; V gene: TRBV18; clone size: .; CDR3 DNA: TGTGCCAGCTCACCCAATCCGGGACAGTCCCTTTTGTACTTC; CDR3 protein: CASSPNPGQSLLYF
J gene: TRBJ1-1; D gene: TRBD1; V gene: TRBV18; clone size: .; CDR3 DNA: TGTGCCAGCTCACCACGGGACAGGGGAACTGAAGCTTTCTTT; CDR3 protein: CASSPRDRGTEAFF
J gene: TRBJ2-2; D gene: TRBD1; V gene: TRBV5-1; clone size: .; CDR3 DNA: TGCGCCAGCAGCTTGGAGGGACAGGGAATCACCGGGGAGCTGTTTTTT; CDR3 protein: CASSLEGQGITGELFF
J gene: TRBJ1-1; D gene: .; V gene: TRBV29-1; clone size: few; CDR3 DNA: TGCAGCGTTCAGCGAAATCAGAACACTGAAGCTTTCTTT; CDR3 protein: CSVQRNQNTEAFF